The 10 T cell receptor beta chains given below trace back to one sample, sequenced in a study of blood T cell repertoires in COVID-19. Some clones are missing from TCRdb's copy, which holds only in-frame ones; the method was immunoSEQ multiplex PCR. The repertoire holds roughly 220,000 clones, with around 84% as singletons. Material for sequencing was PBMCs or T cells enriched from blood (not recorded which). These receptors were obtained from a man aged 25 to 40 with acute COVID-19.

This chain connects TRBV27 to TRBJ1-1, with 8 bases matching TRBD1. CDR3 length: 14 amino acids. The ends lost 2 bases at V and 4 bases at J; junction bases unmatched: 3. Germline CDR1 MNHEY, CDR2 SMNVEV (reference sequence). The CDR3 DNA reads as TGTGCCAGCAGTTTACAGGGGGCGACCACTGAAGCTTTCTTT. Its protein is CASSLQGATTEAFF.

CDR3 DNA: TGTGCCATCGGACCGACAGGCTTTGACTATGGCTACACCTTC. Its translation is CAIGPTGFDYGYTF. The chain carries TRBV10-3 and TRBJ1-2, with D maybe TRBD1 (6 bases). The CDR3 contains 14 residues. Trimming pared 8 bases from V and 3 bases from J, leaving 16 bases between. Per the germline V gene, CDR1 is ENHRY and CDR2 is SYGVKD.

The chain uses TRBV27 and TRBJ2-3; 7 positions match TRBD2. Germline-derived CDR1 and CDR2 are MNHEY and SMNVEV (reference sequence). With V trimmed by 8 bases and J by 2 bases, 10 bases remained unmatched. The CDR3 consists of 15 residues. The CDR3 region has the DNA TGTGCCAGCTCTTGGGGGAGGGGATTCACAGATACGCAGTATTTT. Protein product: CASSWGRGFTDTQYF.

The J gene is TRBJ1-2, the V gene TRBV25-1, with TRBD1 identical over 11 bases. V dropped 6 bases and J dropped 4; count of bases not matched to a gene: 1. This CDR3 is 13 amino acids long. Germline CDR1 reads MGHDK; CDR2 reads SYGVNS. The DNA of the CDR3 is TGTGCCAGCAGGGGACAGGGGGTCTATGGCTACACCTTC. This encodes CASRGQGVYGYTF.

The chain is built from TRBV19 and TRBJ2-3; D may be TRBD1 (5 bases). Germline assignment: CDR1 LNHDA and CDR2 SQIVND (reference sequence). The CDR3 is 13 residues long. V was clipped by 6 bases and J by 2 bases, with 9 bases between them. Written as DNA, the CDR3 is TGTGCCAGTAGCCCCAGGGTCACAGATACGCAGTATTTT. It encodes CASSPRVTDTQYF.

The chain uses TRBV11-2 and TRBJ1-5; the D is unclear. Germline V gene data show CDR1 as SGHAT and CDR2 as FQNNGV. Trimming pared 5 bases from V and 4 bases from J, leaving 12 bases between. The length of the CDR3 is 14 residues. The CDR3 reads CASSRGLGNQPQHF. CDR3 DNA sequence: TGTGCCAGCAGCCGCGGGCTCGGGAATCAGCCCCAGCATTTT.

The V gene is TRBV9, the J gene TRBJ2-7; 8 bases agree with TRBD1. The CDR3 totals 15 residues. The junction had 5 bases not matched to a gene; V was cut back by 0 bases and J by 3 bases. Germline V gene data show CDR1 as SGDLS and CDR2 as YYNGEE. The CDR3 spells CASSVDAGGYYEQYF. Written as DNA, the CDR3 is TGTGCCAGCAGCGTAGACGCAGGGGGCTACTACGAGCAGTACTTC.

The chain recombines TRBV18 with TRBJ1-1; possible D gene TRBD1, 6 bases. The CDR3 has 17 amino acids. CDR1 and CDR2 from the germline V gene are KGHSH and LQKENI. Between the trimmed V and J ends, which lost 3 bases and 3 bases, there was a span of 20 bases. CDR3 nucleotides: TGTGCCAGCTCACCTTTGAACGGACAGAGTTTTTACACTGAAGCTTTCTTT. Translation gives CASSPLNGQSFYTEAFF.

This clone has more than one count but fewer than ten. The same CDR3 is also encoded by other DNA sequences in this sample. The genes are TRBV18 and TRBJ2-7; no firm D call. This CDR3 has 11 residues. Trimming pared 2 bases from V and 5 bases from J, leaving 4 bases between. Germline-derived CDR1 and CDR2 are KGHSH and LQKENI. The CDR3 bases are TGTGCCAGCTCACCAAGCGACGAGCAGTACTTC. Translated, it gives CASSPSDEQYF.

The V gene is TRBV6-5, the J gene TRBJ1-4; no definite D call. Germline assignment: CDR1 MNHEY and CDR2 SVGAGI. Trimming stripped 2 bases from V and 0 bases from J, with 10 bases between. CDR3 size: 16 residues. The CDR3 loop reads CASSYGGLATNEKLFF. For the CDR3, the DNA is TGTGCCAGCAGTTACGGCGGACTTGCAACTAATGAAAAACTGTTTTTT.